This T cell receptor (beta chain) appears in the sequencing data of a study of T-cell memory formation after mild COVID-19. On the study more broadly: Clustering of TCRs was largely donor specific.

5'RACE with constant-segment primers built TCRalpha and TCRbeta cDNA libraries with UMIs. TCRdb processed the 5' RACE reads anew with MiXCR; each CDR3 protein has one entry. The data hold 200,000 to 250,000 distinct CDR3 sequences, with 10% to 13% observed a single time. Regarding the study as a whole: Clones that contracted from day 15 to 85 were balanced CD4/CD8, while later expanders leaned CD4+. Several responding clones turned up in pre-infection memory, indicating that cross-reactive memory may have taken part.

This clonotype was detected many times. Its antigen is currently unknown. The sequence was collected from a man between 18 and 35 years old who had mild COVID-19 (a few samples of this study predate the infection). Cell type and time point are not known. Sequencing used PBMCs or a T cell subset sorted from them (not recorded which).

Written as DNA, the CDR3 is TGCGCCAGCAGCCCCGAGGCGGACGGGCGGGAGACCCAGTACTTC. Translated: CASSPEADGRETQYF. The genes are TRBV4-1 and TRBJ2-5, with D unclear. V was trimmed by 4 bases and J by 5 bases, leaving 17 bases between them. CDR1 and CDR2 from the germline V gene are MGHRA and YSYEKL. The CDR3 totals 15 residues.